This T cell receptor beta chain was recorded in a study of blood T cell repertoires in COVID-19. For the study at large: Sources were T cells, B-cell-depleted T cells, or PBMCs; the material itself was cDNA or gDNA.

This clone has just one count. Authors' analysis steps: It was from reference gene primer amplification that nucleated cell counts were estimated. Libraries were prepared by immunoSEQ multiplex PCR; TCRdb keeps only in-frame clonotypes and omits some of them. Clone size and the V and J calls come from that table; the DNA yielded D and trimming. The data hold roughly 100,000 clones, with 85% to 90% observed a single time. The length of the CDR3 is 15 residues. With 2 bases removed from V and 3 bases from J, the gap between germline ends came to 12 bases. Germline assignment: CDR1 SEHNR and CDR2 FQNEAQ (reference sequence).

The receptor was derived from a human donor in a cohort sampled during active COVID-19. The gene calls are TRBV7-9 and TRBJ2-3; D might be TRBD2 (5 bases). Sequencing was done on a sample of peripheral blood. In nucleotides, the CDR3 is TGTGCCAGCAGCTTAACTAGTTCTGGGACAGATACGCAGTATTTT. This gives the protein CASSLTSSGTDTQYF.